This TCR beta chain was identified during a study of OX40 agonist ivuxolimab in advanced cancers. Study context: Those treated in dose escalation had hepatocellular carcinoma, melanoma, renal cell cancer or head and neck cancer. Three individuals attained partial responses, comprising one hepatocellular carcinoma case and two cutaneous melanoma cases. Allowance was made for prior anti-PD-1, anti-PD-L1 or anti-CTLA-4 therapy, and roughly 40% had some.

In this sample, this clone turned up once. Sequenced by immunoSEQ multiplex PCR; TCRdb stores in-frame clones only, minus some. The sample holds roughly 70,000 clones, 90% to 95% seen once. The CDR3 loop spans 16 amino acids. In germline, CDR1 is LGHNT, CDR2 FRNRAP. Trimming cost V 8 bases and J 7 bases, with 24 bases left between them. The chain combines TRBV12-5 with TRBJ2-1; D is possibly TRBD1 or TRBD2 (5 bases each). The source material was CD4+ or CD8+ T cells sorted from blood, sampled in a trial of the OX40 agonist ivuxolimab. The receptor comes from an adult with an advanced solid tumor such as melanoma, head and neck, liver or kidney cancer. Here the CDR3 DNA reads TGTGCTAGTACGGGTACCCGGGGCAGTTTAGGAAATGAGCAGTTCTTC. Protein sequence: CASTGTRGSLGNEQFF.